The 7 T cell receptor beta chains reported below all come from one sample, sequenced in a study of blood T cell repertoires in COVID-19. Produced via immunoSEQ multiplex PCR; TCRdb's table is partial and in-frame only. The repertoire has some 80,000 clones, 82% of them found once; the top ten carry 35% to 40%. Sequenced: peripheral blood. The receptors shown here come from a woman in her seventies with acute or convalescent COVID-19.

This clone was recorded only once. The chain joins TRBV18 to TRBJ2-3, with 12 positions matching TRBD2. The trim removed 7 bases at V and 0 bases at J, leaving 5 bases unmatched. CDR1 is KGHSH and CDR2 is LQKENI in the germline V gene. This CDR3 is 16 amino acids long. The CDR3 loop reads CASLAGTSGSTDTQYF. Here the CDR3 DNA reads TGTGCCAGCTTGGCCGGGACTAGCGGGAGCACAGATACGCAGTATTTT.

This clone was seen a few times. The chain is built from TRBV29-1 and TRBJ2-7; TRBD1 aligns across 9 bases. Germline-derived CDR1 and CDR2 are SQVTM and ANQGSEA. Trimming removed 5 bases from V and 2 bases from J; junction bases left unmatched: 4. The CDR3 consists of 13 residues. In DNA form, the CDR3 reads TGCAGCGTTCGAAGACAGGGGGCCTACGAGCAGTACTTC. Its protein product is CSVRRQGAYEQYF.

The J gene is TRBJ2-7, the V gene TRBV30; D ambiguous. The CDR3 spans 13 residues. Trimming left V 1 base short and J 2 bases short, with 9 bases between. CDR1 is GTSNPN and CDR2 is SVGIG in the germline V gene (reference sequence). In DNA, the CDR3 is TGTGCCTGGAGTGCCCGATTAGCCTACGAGCAGTACTTC. It specifies CAWSARLAYEQYF.

The chain couples TRBV7-9 to TRBJ1-1; 7 bases match TRBD1. The trim removed 1 base at V and 7 bases at J, leaving 21 bases unmatched. Germline assignment: CDR1 SEHNR and CDR2 FQNEAQ (reference sequence). This CDR3 spans 19 amino acids. Written as DNA, the CDR3 is TGTGCCAGCAGCTTAGGGTACAGGCTGACAGGGCTGGGAGAAGATGAAGCTTTCTTT. Amino acids: CASSLGYRLTGLGEDEAFF.

The chain is built from TRBV5-8 and TRBJ1-4; D is possibly TRBD1 (5 bases). Trimming took off 4 bases at V and 5 bases at J, with 12 bases between the two ends. The germline V gene encodes CDR1 SGHTS and CDR2 YDEGEE. The CDR3 is 14 amino acids. CDR3 bases: TGTGCCAGCAGCCAAGGACATTCCAATGAAAAACTGTTTTTT. Residues: CASSQGHSNEKLFF.

J is TRBJ1-5 and V is TRBV3-1 (or the pseudogene TRBV3-2), with 7 positions matching TRBD1. J lost 7 bases, V lost 1 base, and 4 bases had no gene match. Germline CDR1 LGHDT, CDR2 YNNKEL (reference sequence). The CDR3 contains 14 residues. The CDR3 DNA sequence: TGTGCCAGCAGCCAAGGACAGGGTGGCCAGCCCCAGCATTTT. This encodes CASSQGQGGQPQHF.

This clone was seen only once. V gene TRBV3-1 (or the pseudogene TRBV3-2) combines with J gene TRBJ1-5; D unresolved. CDR1 and CDR2 from the germline V gene are LGHDT and YNNKEL (reference sequence). The CDR3 consists of 14 residues. Trimming shortened V by 0 bases and J by 7 bases, and 10 bases separated the two germline ends. DNA for the CDR3: TGTGCCAGCAGCCAAGATCTGACGGGGCAGCCCCAGCATTTT. Residues: CASSQDLTGQPQHF.